The 10 T cell receptor beta chains presented below share a single source sample, sequenced in a study of CD8 T cells in ankylosing spondylitis. One entry per CDR3 protein results from TCRdb running MiXCR on the 5' RACE reads. Seen here are a few hundred thousand distinct CDR3 sequences, less than 25% observed once, and the top ten hold approximately 3.7%. Sequencing was carried out using blood, either unsorted or a sorted T cell fraction (not recorded which). The receptor source for this set is a female donor with ankylosing spondylitis or in good health (not recorded which).

The rearrangement joins TRBV11-2 to TRBJ2-2; 7 bases agree with TRBD2. The CDR3 is made up of 13 amino acids. Germline V gene sequence: CDR1 SGHAT, CDR2 FQNNGV. V gave up 10 bases and J gave up 9 bases; unmatched junction bases: 11. The chain's CDR3 is CATTTGGNRELFF. The CDR3 bases are TGTGCCACTACAACGGGGGGAAACAGGGAGCTGTTTTTT.

The V call is TRBV29-1, the J call TRBJ2-7; 12 bases align to TRBD1. The CDR3 covers 17 residues. The germline V gene has CDR1 SQVTM and CDR2 ANQGSEA. V dropped 2 bases and J dropped 4; count of bases not matched to a gene: 12. The CDR3 loop is CSVEMGQGAINRYEQYF. The CDR3 DNA follows: TGCAGCGTTGAAATGGGACAGGGGGCGATTAATAGGTACGAGCAGTACTTC.

This clonotype was counted at least ten times. V usage is TRBV7-9 and J usage is TRBJ1-2, with a tentative D call TRBD1 (5 bases). V shed 4 bases and J shed 3 bases, with 18 bases lying between them. This CDR3 has 16 amino acids. Germline V CDR1 and CDR2: SEHNR, FQNEAQ (reference sequence). The DNA of the CDR3 is TGTGCCAGCAGCTCTAGAAGAGGCAGGGACTACTATGGCTACACCTTC. Amino acid sequence: CASSSRRGRDYYGYTF.

The table lists this clonotype with a few counts. The rearrangement links TRBV20-1 to TRBJ1-2; no firm D call. CDR3 length: 15 amino acids. V was pared by 4 bases and J by 0 bases, with 15 bases between. The V gene's germline CDR1 is DFQATT and CDR2 SNEGSKA (reference sequence). CDR3 coding DNA: TGCAGTGCTACGATCCGAAATTCCTCTAACTATGGCTACACCTTC. Encoded protein: CSATIRNSSNYGYTF.

The chain employs TRBV20-1 and TRBJ1-5; no firm D call. This CDR3 has 13 residues. Germline V gene lookup returns CDR1 DFQATT and CDR2 SNEGSKA (reference sequence). With 0 bases removed from V and 7 bases from J, the gap between germline ends came to 10 bases. The CDR3 loop is CSARDRVDQPQHF. The CDR3 DNA sequence: TGCAGTGCTAGAGACCGGGTCGACCAGCCCCAGCATTTT.

There are many counts of this clonotype. V gene TRBV5-1 combines with J gene TRBJ2-3; D uncertain. Germline V gene lookup returns CDR1 SGHRS and CDR2 YFSETQ. Trimming stripped 3 bases from V and 0 bases from J, with 5 bases between. The length of the CDR3 is 13 residues. CDR3 coding DNA: TGCGCCAGCAGCTCCCCTAGCACAGATACGCAGTATTTT. Its protein product is CASSSPSTDTQYF.

This clonotype was seen a handful of times. The gene calls are TRBV20-1 and TRBJ1-5, with D perhaps TRBD1 (6 bases). Germline CDR1 DFQATT, CDR2 SNEGSKA (reference sequence). Trimming stripped 5 bases from V and 0 bases from J, with 14 bases between. CDR3 length equals 15 residues. CDR3 bases: TGCAGTGCTCCCGGACAGCCCTATAGCAATCAGCCCCAGCATTTT. Its protein is CSAPGQPYSNQPQHF.

The chain joins TRBV11-1 to TRBJ2-7, with 10 bases aligning to TRBD2. In germline, CDR1 is SGHAT, CDR2 FQDESV (reference sequence). J gave up 0 bases and V 5 bases, and 13 bases lay outside the gene matches. This CDR3 comprises 18 residues. The CDR3 sequence: CASSNTAWTSGNSYEQYF. CDR3 DNA sequence: TGTGCCAGCAGCAATACCGCCTGGACTAGCGGAAACTCCTACGAGCAGTACTTC.

This clonotype was seen at least ten times. The rearrangement uses TRBV29-1 and TRBJ2-2; D gene ambiguous. The CDR3 consists of 12 residues. Trimming pared 4 bases from V and 5 bases from J, leaving 8 bases between. Germline lookup yields CDR1 SQVTM and CDR2 ANQGSEA. CDR3 residues: CSVGLRTGELFF. DNA of the CDR3: TGCAGCGTTGGGCTTCGGACCGGGGAGCTGTTTTTT.

On this clonotype itself: The junction departs from germline at one end; a sequencing error may be responsible. The V call is TRBV5-1, the J call TRBJ2-5, with D tentatively TRBD2 (6 bases). Germline CDR1 is SGHRS and CDR2 is YFSETQ. The CDR3 spans 16 residues. This chain's CDR3 is CDSTLGTTRGGETQYF. The CDR3 nucleotides read TGCGACAGCACCCTAGGGACGACTCGTGGGGGGGAGACCCAGTACTTC. The full variable domain, rest sourced from reference TRBV5-1 and TRBJ2-5, is KAGVTQTPRYLIKTRGQQVTLSCSPISGHRSVSWYQQTPGQGLQFLFEYFSETQRNKGNFPGRFSGRQFSNSRSEMNVSTLELGDSALYLCDSTLGTTRGGETQYFGPGTRLLVL.